Below, 31 T cell receptor beta chains from the same sample are listed, as sequenced in a study of CD8 T cells in Susac syndrome. A quantity of about 0.45 to 1 ug RNA underwent reverse transcription using random hexamers. MiXCR, applied by TCRdb to the immunoSEQ multiplex PCR reads, yields one record per CDR3 protein. The sample records about 130,000 distinct CDR3 sequences, more than 90% being singletons. Sequences were obtained from CD4+ T cells from PBMCs. The source of these receptors is a human donor in good health.

The rearrangement uses TRBV6-6 and TRBJ2-7; 7 positions agree with TRBD2. V lost 11 bases to trimming and J lost 3 bases; unmatched junction nucleotides: 10. The V gene's germline CDR1 is MNHNY and CDR2 SVGAGI (reference sequence). The CDR3 has 13 amino acids. CDR3 amino acids: CAAGRGRVYEQYF. The CDR3 DNA reads TGTGCCGCCGGCCGGGGGAGGGTCTACGAGCAGTACTTC.

The gene calls are TRBV5-1 and TRBJ2-1, with D possibly matching TRBD2 (6 bases). The CDR3 totals 12 residues. The V end was cut by 3 bases, the J end by 9 bases, with 10 bases between. Germline values: CDR1 SGHRS, CDR2 YFSETQ. CDR3 DNA: TGCGCCAGCAGCTACGACGGGGGTGAGCAGTTCTTC. Translation: CASSYDGGEQFF.

The V call is TRBV15, the J call TRBJ2-5; D gene unclear. From germline, CDR1 is LNHNV and CDR2 YYDKDF (reference sequence). The ends were cut back, 5 bases at V and 2 bases at J, with 9 bases in the middle. This CDR3 comprises 13 residues. The CDR3 loop is CATSRRAQETQYF. The CDR3, as DNA: TGTGCCACCAGCCGTAGGGCTCAAGAGACCCAGTACTTC. Based on the CDR3 plus reference TRBV15 and TRBJ2-5, the full variable domain is DAMVIQNPRYQVTQFGKPVTLSCSQTLNHNVMYWYQQKSSQAPKLLFHYYDKDFNNEADTPDNFQSRRPNTSFCFLDIRSPGLGDTAMYLCATSRRAQETQYFGPGTRLLVL.

This clonotype came up once. This chain joins TRBV7-6 and TRBJ1-2; maybe TRBD1 (6 bases). CDR1 is SGHVS, CDR2 FNYEAQ, per germline. V was shortened by 1 base and J by 4 bases, with 10 bases between the two germline ends. The CDR3 spans 14 residues. As DNA, the CDR3 is TGTGCCAGCAGCTTAGTGGGGGGGCCCTATGGCTACACCTTC. Translation gives CASSLVGGPYGYTF.

This clonotype was counted only a few times. This chain connects TRBV30 to TRBJ1-4; D remains unclear. CDR1 is GTSNPN and CDR2 is SVGIG in the germline V gene (reference sequence). There are 14 residues in the CDR3. V was clipped by 3 bases and J by 7 bases, with 15 bases between them. The CDR3 nucleotides are TGTGCCTGGAGCCCTGGTCCAGCGGGTGAAAAACTGTTTTTT. Its translation: CAWSPGPAGEKLFF.

The rearrangement links TRBV5-1 to TRBJ1-1, with D possibly matching TRBD1 (6 bases). The germline V and J ends were trimmed by 4 bases and 0 bases, with 16 bases remaining between them. From germline, CDR1 is SGHRS and CDR2 YFSETQ. CDR3 size: 16 residues. In DNA form, the CDR3 reads TGCGCCAGCAGCCCAGGCCAGGGGATCATGAACACTGAAGCTTTCTTT. Amino acid sequence: CASSPGQGIMNTEAFF.

The J gene is TRBJ1-5, the V gene TRBV2; D unclear. The CDR3 length is 14 residues. V was clipped by 3 bases and J by 7 bases, with 13 bases between them. Germline CDR1 reads SNHLY; CDR2 reads FYNNEI. The CDR3 nucleotides are TGTGCCAGCAGTGATAATGGGTTGAGACAGCCCCAGCATTTT. Its protein product is CASSDNGLRQPQHF.

This chain joins TRBV28 and TRBJ2-5; TRBD2 matches 7 bases. The CDR3 length is 15 residues. CDR1 and CDR2 (germline): MDHEN, SYDVKM. V lost 7 bases to trimming and J lost 2 bases; unmatched junction nucleotides: 10. The chain's CDR3 is CASIYGGGRQETQYF. The CDR3 DNA reads TGTGCCAGCATCTATGGGGGAGGGAGGCAAGAGACCCAGTACTTC.

CDR3 residues: CASRVATDTQYF. Written as DNA, the CDR3 is TGTGCCAGCAGAGTAGCGACAGATACGCAGTATTTT. The chain uses TRBV2 and TRBJ2-3, with D tentatively TRBD2 (5 bases). V lost 6 bases to trimming and J lost 3 bases, with 7 bases between them. Germline V gene data show CDR1 as SNHLY and CDR2 as FYNNEI. The length of the CDR3 is 12 residues. Full variable domain (missing parts from reference TRBV2 and TRBJ2-3): EPEVTQTPSHQVTQMGQEVILRCVPISNHLYFYWYRQILGQKVEFLVSFYNNEISEKSEIFDDQFSVERPDGSNFTLKIRSTKLEDSAMYFCASRVATDTQYFGPGTRLTVL.

The chain uses TRBV28 and TRBJ2-1, with 12 bases aligning to TRBD2. With 5 bases clipped from V and 14 bases from J, the junction kept 7 bases outside the gene matches. The CDR3 runs to 13 residues. Germline V gives CDR1 MDHEN, CDR2 SYDVKM. The CDR3 is CASSLRTSGTKFF. The DNA of the CDR3 is TGTGCCAGCAGTCTCCGGACTAGCGGGACGAAGTTCTTC.

This clonotype has just a few counts. This CDR3 reads CASSRNLADQETQYF. CDR3 nucleotides: TGTGCCAGCAGCAGGAACCTAGCGGACCAAGAGACCCAGTACTTC. The chain links TRBV6-1 to TRBJ2-5; 7 nucleotides agree with TRBD2. CDR3 length: 15 residues. The V segment lost 6 bases and the J segment 0 bases; nucleotides outside the gene matches: 7. Germline CDR1 and CDR2: MNHNS and SASEGT.

V is TRBV6-1 and J is TRBJ1-3; 8 nucleotides align to TRBD1. The germline V gene has CDR1 MNHNS and CDR2 SASEGT. The CDR3 consists of 16 residues. Trimming took 2 bases from V and 4 from J; bases not matched to a gene: 7. CDR3 nucleotides: TGTGCCAGCAGTGAACTCCACAGGGGGTCCGGAAACACCATATATTTT. Protein: CASSELHRGSGNTIYF.

This clonotype is a singleton in its sample. The rearrangement links TRBV25-1 to TRBJ1-5, with 7 bases that match TRBD1. V lost 5 bases and J lost 3; bases outside the gene matches: 4. The germline V gene has CDR1 MGHDK and CDR2 SYGVNS. The CDR3 length is 14 residues. The CDR3 DNA follows: TGTGCCAGCAGTCAGACAGGGCACAATCAGCCCCAGCATTTT. Translation gives CASSQTGHNQPQHF.

The CDR3 DNA follows: TGCAGTGCTACCCCGACAGGGTCCAATGAGCAGTTCTTC. Its protein is CSATPTGSNEQFF. The rearrangement links TRBV20-1 to TRBJ2-1, with 7 bases fitting TRBD1. After removal of 4 bases from V and 6 bases from J, the junction contained 6 bases not matched to a gene. Germline V gene lookup returns CDR1 DFQATT and CDR2 SNEGSKA (reference sequence). The CDR3 is 13 amino acids.

The chain is built from TRBV29-1 and TRBJ2-2, with TRBD2 matching 8 bases. This CDR3 is 15 amino acids long. J lost 7 bases, V lost 0 bases, and 7 bases had no gene match. CDR1 is SQVTM and CDR2 is ANQGSEA in the germline V gene. The CDR3 sequence: CSVEEGGLGYGELFF. The CDR3 DNA is TGCAGCGTTGAAGAGGGGGGACTAGGTTACGGGGAGCTGTTTTTT.

This chain uses TRBV7-8 with TRBJ1-2; TRBD1 is a possible D gene (5 bases). The CDR3 is 13 amino acids. V was shortened by 6 bases and J by 2 bases, with 10 bases between the two germline ends. The germline CDR1 and CDR2 sequences are SGHVS and FQNEAQ. The CDR3 bases are TGTGCCAGCAGTCTGGACACCAACTATGGCTACACCTTC. It is translated as CASSLDTNYGYTF.

This clonotype is a singleton in its sample. V and J are TRBV20-1 and TRBJ1-2, with 11 bases that match TRBD1. The germline V gene has CDR1 DFQATT and CDR2 SNEGSKA (reference sequence). The CDR3 contains 13 residues. V was clipped by 6 bases and J by 4 bases; unmatched bases: 4. The CDR3 region has the DNA TGCAGTGCCACCGGGACAGGGGGCTATGGCTACACCTTC. Translated: CSATGTGGYGYTF.

This chain connects TRBV3-1 to TRBJ2-3, with D uncertain. Germline V gene lookup returns CDR1 LGHDT and CDR2 YNNKEL (reference sequence). The ends were cut back, 5 bases at V and 5 bases at J, with 14 bases in the middle. CDR3 size: 14 residues. CDR3 DNA: TGTGCCAGCAGCTACGCAGGTTTCGGAGATACGCAGTATTTT. It translates to CASSYAGFGDTQYF.

This clonotype came up once. The chain uses TRBV6-5 and TRBJ2-1; the match to TRBD1 covers 9 bases. V lost 6 bases to trimming and J lost 3 bases; unmatched junction nucleotides: 6. CDR3 length: 15 residues. CDR1 and CDR2 (germline): MNHEY, SVGAGI. In nucleotides, the CDR3 is TGTGCCAGCAGGAATCACAGGGGGCTCTACAATGAGCAGTTCTTC. The encoded protein is CASRNHRGLYNEQFF.

The chain recombines TRBV3-1 with TRBJ2-7; 11 nucleotides match TRBD2. The germline CDR1 and CDR2 sequences are LGHDT and YNNKEL (reference sequence). V lost 1 base, J lost 6 bases, and 5 bases stayed unmatched. The CDR3 is 15 residues long. The CDR3 is CASSQGSSGRVEQYF. The DNA of the CDR3 is TGTGCCAGCAGCCAAGGGAGTAGCGGGAGGGTCGAGCAGTACTTC.

This clonotype appeared a single time. The chain has TRBV6-6 and TRBJ1-2, with D tentatively TRBD1 (5 bases). In germline, CDR1 is MNHNY, CDR2 SVGAGI (reference sequence). CDR3 length: 13 residues. Trimming took off 6 bases at V and 6 bases at J, with 14 bases between the two ends. The CDR3 region has the DNA TGTGCCAGCAGCGGGACCGCAGGACATGGCTACACCTTC. It is translated as CASSGTAGHGYTF.

The genes are TRBV29-1 and TRBJ2-4, with TRBD2 identical over 15 bases. CDR1 is SQVTM and CDR2 is ANQGSEA in the germline V gene. This CDR3 spans 17 amino acids. With V trimmed by 4 bases and J by 0 bases, 4 bases remained unmatched. This CDR3 is CSVAGLAGGRAKNIQYF. The CDR3, as DNA: TGCAGCGTTGCAGGACTAGCGGGAGGGCGAGCCAAAAACATTCAGTACTTC.

V gene TRBV4-1 combines with J gene TRBJ2-5; D call uncertain. This CDR3 spans 13 amino acids. Trimming took 0 bases from V and 7 from J, leaving 9 bases between them. The V gene's germline CDR1 is MGHRA and CDR2 YSYEKL. DNA of the CDR3: TGCGCCAGCAGCCAAGACCTACGAGGGACCCAGTACTTC. This sequence encodes CASSQDLRGTQYF.

This clonotype was seen just once. This sequence joins TRBV27 and TRBJ1-4; D not certain. The CDR3 is made up of 16 amino acids. Per germline, CDR1 MNHEY and CDR2 SMNVEV (reference sequence). V lost 8 bases and J lost 0, with 16 bases in between. The CDR3 DNA sequence: TGTGCCAGCCGCCCGAGTGGCCTTGCAACTAATGAAAAACTGTTTTTT. Translated: CASRPSGLATNEKLFF. Variable domain in full (rest from reference TRBV27 and TRBJ1-4): EAQVTQNPRYLITVTGKKLTVTCSQNMNHEYMSWYRQDPGLGLRQIYYSMNVEVTDKGDVPEGYKVSRKEKRNFPLILESPSPNQTSLYFCASRPSGLATNEKLFFGSGTQLSVL.

This chain uses TRBV29-1 with TRBJ1-4, with D tentatively TRBD1 (6 bases). V lost 7 bases and J 6 bases, leaving 12 bases between the germline ends. Germline V lookup: CDR1 SQVTM, CDR2 ANQGSEA. The CDR3 sequence is 12 residues long. The CDR3 loop is CSAIQGDEKLFF. CDR3 nucleotide sequence: TGCAGCGCCATACAGGGAGATGAAAAACTGTTTTTT.

The count of this clonotype is one. The DNA of the CDR3 is TGTGCCAGCAGCTTAGTCGACGGCTCAGATACGCAGTATTTT. This sequence encodes CASSLVDGSDTQYF. This chain joins TRBV7-9 and TRBJ2-3; D gene unclear. The CDR3 is 14 amino acids. Germline V gene sequence: CDR1 SEHNR, CDR2 FQNEAQ (reference sequence). Trimming took 1 base from V and 4 from J, leaving 9 bases between them.

The chain combines TRBV15 with TRBJ2-2; D ambiguous. The CDR3 extends over 15 amino acids. CDR1 and CDR2 from the germline V gene are LNHNV and YYDKDF (reference sequence). Deletions cut 1 base from V and 7 bases from J, with 13 bases between. Written as DNA, the CDR3 is TGTGCCACCAGCAGAGCCCTAGAAGGGTTCGGGGAGCTGTTTTTT. Amino acid sequence: CATSRALEGFGELFF.

The chain combines TRBV7-2 with TRBJ1-3; D gene uncertain. The V gene's germline CDR1 is SGHTA and CDR2 FQGNSA. The V and J ends lost 5 bases and 4 bases respectively, with 6 bases between them. This CDR3 region has 12 residues. The DNA of the CDR3 is TGTGCCAGCAGCCCGGGGGGAAACACCATATATTTT. Protein product: CASSPGGNTIYF.

The J gene is TRBJ2-5, the V gene TRBV7-9; D is undetermined. This CDR3 region has 12 residues. Germline CDR1 SEHNR, CDR2 FQNEAQ (reference sequence). With 5 bases removed from V and 5 bases from J, the gap between germline ends came to 9 bases. The CDR3 region has the DNA TGTGCCAGCAGCGCCACGCGGGAGACCCAGTACTTC. Its protein product is CASSATRETQYF.

The genes are TRBV28 and TRBJ1-4; 9 nucleotides match TRBD1. V shed 5 bases and J 3 bases; nucleotides not matched to a gene: 4. Per the germline V gene, CDR1 is MDHEN and CDR2 is SYDVKM. CDR3 size: 15 residues. This chain's CDR3 is CASSEQGASNEKLFF. Written as DNA, the CDR3 is TGTGCCAGCAGTGAACAGGGGGCTTCTAATGAAAAACTGTTTTTT.

The chain joins TRBV5-1 to TRBJ1-2; tentatively, D is TRBD1 (5 bases). Germline CDR1 SGHRS, CDR2 YFSETQ. The V end was cut by 2 bases, the J end by 2 bases, with 10 bases between. The CDR3 runs to 14 residues. The CDR3: CASSFQTGNYGYTF. Written as DNA, the CDR3 is TGCGCCAGCAGCTTCCAAACAGGCAACTATGGCTACACCTTC.